The 14 T cell receptor beta chains listed next were all sequenced from one sample in a study of response to subunit inactivated influenza vaccine. Each CDR3 protein is one row after TCRdb ran MiXCR on the RT-PCR reads. The sample records over 650,000 distinct CDR3 sequences, around a sixth being singletons. The sequencing used PBMCs from blood, collected 4 to 6 days after vaccination. The receptors stem from a man between 45 and 60 years old who received an inactivated influenza vaccine.

This clonotype has at least ten counts. The chain joins TRBV12-3 or TRBV12-4 to TRBJ2-7, with D unclear. Trimming shortened V by 1 base and J by 4 bases, and 11 bases separated the two germline ends. The CDR3 consists of 14 residues. The DNA of the CDR3 is TGTGCCAGCAGTTTAGGGGGTACCGGTTACGAGCAGTACTTC. Protein product: CASSLGGTGYEQYF.

The sample holds one count of this clonotype. V usage is TRBV20-1 and J usage is TRBJ1-1; 7 bases are shared with TRBD1. Looked up from germline, CDR1 is DFQATT and CDR2 is SNEGSKA (reference sequence). With 0 bases clipped from V and 1 base from J, the junction kept 8 bases outside the gene matches. The CDR3 loop spans 16 amino acids. The CDR3 protein is CSARDNEQGPNTEAFF. DNA of the CDR3: TGCAGTGCTAGAGACAACGAACAGGGGCCGAACACTGAAGCTTTCTTT.

This chain links TRBV10-3 with TRBJ2-1; 13 bases align to TRBD2. Germline trimming cut 4 bases from V and 2 bases from J; bases unmatched to any gene: 8. The germline V gene encodes CDR1 ENHRY and CDR2 SYGVKD. This CDR3 comprises 18 residues. CDR3 residues: CAISGLGLAGVAYNEQFF. The CDR3 DNA sequence: TGTGCCATCAGTGGGCTAGGACTAGCGGGAGTAGCCTACAATGAGCAGTTCTTC.

This clonotype was seen more than once but under ten times. The V gene is TRBV27, the J gene TRBJ2-1; 13 nucleotides agree with TRBD2. The CDR3 extends over 15 amino acids. Trimming took 5 bases from V and 11 from J; bases not matched to a gene: 9. CDR1 and CDR2 (germline): MNHEY, SMNVEV (reference sequence). Here the CDR3 DNA reads TGTGCCAGCAGTCCCGGGACTAGCGGGGCCCTAAAGCAGTTCTTC. Translated, it gives CASSPGTSGALKQFF.

This clonotype was observed a handful of times. The chain has TRBV5-5 and TRBJ2-5, with D possibly matching TRBD2 (6 bases). The CDR3 loop spans 14 amino acids. V gave up 5 bases and J gave up 5 bases, with 16 bases separating them. Germline lookup yields CDR1 SGHKS and CDR2 YYEKEE (reference sequence). The CDR3 DNA reads as TGTGCCAGCAGGGCCGGGAGCACCAGGGAGACCCAGTACTTC. Its translation is CASRAGSTRETQYF.

The sample holds one count of this clonotype. The chain joins TRBV24-1 to TRBJ2-2; 7 nucleotides match TRBD1. Germline trimming cut 1 base from V and 0 bases from J; bases unmatched to any gene: 7. CDR3 length: 18 residues. CDR1 is KGHDR and CDR2 is SFDVKD in the germline V gene. In nucleotides, the CDR3 is TGTGCCACCAGTGATTTTGGACCGGGACAGCCGAACACCGGGGAGCTGTTTTTT. It is translated as CATSDFGPGQPNTGELFF.

The CDR3, as DNA: TGTGCCAGCTCACCACCGAGCGGGAGGGGGGTGCAGTTCTTC. Encoded protein: CASSPPSGRGVQFF. The V gene is TRBV18, the J gene TRBJ2-1, with 10 positions matching TRBD2. The germline CDR1 and CDR2 sequences are KGHSH and LQKENI. Losses at the gene ends were 0 bases for V and 12 bases for J; bases not matched to a gene: 5. This CDR3 is 14 amino acids long.

This clonotype was detected only a few times. This CDR3 reads CASSLLRQETEAFF. Here the CDR3 DNA reads TGCGCCAGCAGCTTGTTACGACAGGAAACTGAAGCTTTCTTT. J is TRBJ1-1 and V is TRBV5-1, with D maybe TRBD1 (6 bases). CDR3 size: 14 residues. CDR1 is SGHRS and CDR2 is YFSETQ in the germline V gene. Trimming pared 1 base from V and 5 bases from J, leaving 12 bases between. The full variable domain, in which reference TRBV5-1 and TRBJ1-1 provide the parts outside the CDR3, is KAGVTQTPRYLIKTRGQQVTLSCSPISGHRSVSWYQQTPGQGLQFLFEYFSETQRNKGNFPGRFSGRQFSNSRSEMNVSTLELGDSALYLCASSLLRQETEAFFGQGTRLTVV.

With regard to this clonotype: Being one base from a much bigger clone, this may be a read error. The chain carries TRBV5-1 and TRBJ1-1; possible D gene TRBD1, 6 bases. The germline CDR1 and CDR2 sequences are SGHRS and YFSETQ. This CDR3 has 13 amino acids. Trimming pared 5 bases from V and 13 bases from J, leaving 21 bases between. CDR3 bases: TGCGCCAGCAGTACGCCGCAAGACAGGACAGTTTTCTTT. This translates into CASSTPQDRTVFF.

This clonotype was picked up a small number of times. The chain has TRBV18 and TRBJ2-3; D may be TRBD1 (5 bases). CDR1 KGHSH and CDR2 LQKENI come from the germline V gene. The CDR3 runs to 17 residues. Trimming took off 3 bases at V and 1 base at J, with 17 bases between the two ends. CDR3 sequence reads: CASSPDRGQKGTDTQYF. The CDR3, as DNA: TGTGCCAGCTCACCTGACAGAGGACAAAAGGGCACAGATACGCAGTATTTT.

This clonotype was seen more than once but under ten times. This chain links TRBV4-3 with TRBJ1-6; D call uncertain. Germline lookup yields CDR1 LGHNA and CDR2 YSLEER. V was clipped by 2 bases and J by 9 bases, with 17 bases between them. This CDR3 contains 16 residues. The CDR3 is CASSQYHDRYSSPLHF. The CDR3 region has the DNA TGCGCCAGCAGCCAATACCATGACCGATACTCTTCACCCCTCCACTTT.

V gene TRBV7-2 combines with J gene TRBJ2-1; TRBD2 might be the D (5 bases). Trimming shortened V by 5 bases and J by 0 bases, and 11 bases separated the two germline ends. The CDR3 is made up of 15 amino acids. Looked up from germline, CDR1 is SGHTA and CDR2 is FQGNSA. This CDR3 is CASSVASSSYNEQFF. The CDR3 region has the DNA TGTGCCAGCAGCGTCGCTAGCTCCTCCTACAATGAGCAGTTCTTC. The full variable domain, completed using reference TRBV7-2 and TRBJ2-1, is GAGVSQSPSNKVTEKGKDVELRCDPISGHTALYWYRQSLGQGLEFLIYFQGNSAPDKSGLPSDRFSAERTGGSVSTLTIQRTQQEDSAVYLCASSVASSSYNEQFFGPGTRLTVL.

This clonotype has only a few counts. The chain recombines TRBV9 with TRBJ2-2; D ambiguous. The V end lost 0 bases, the J end lost 0 bases, and 15 bases lay between the germline ends. The CDR3 consists of 18 residues. Germline CDR1 reads SGDLS; CDR2 reads YYNGEE. As DNA, the CDR3 is TGTGCCAGCAGCGTAGAGTGGGTAGGATTCGCGAACACCGGGGAGCTGTTTTTT. Its translation is CASSVEWVGFANTGELFF.

This clonotype was seen a few times. The chain has TRBV12-3 or TRBV12-4 and TRBJ2-7; possibly TRBD2 for D (6 bases). V was pared by 7 bases and J by 12 bases, with 22 bases between. This CDR3 is built from 13 residues. The CDR3, as DNA: TGTGCCAGCACACCCCGGGGCGGAGGGGCCCGGTACTTC. It is translated as CASTPRGGGARYF.